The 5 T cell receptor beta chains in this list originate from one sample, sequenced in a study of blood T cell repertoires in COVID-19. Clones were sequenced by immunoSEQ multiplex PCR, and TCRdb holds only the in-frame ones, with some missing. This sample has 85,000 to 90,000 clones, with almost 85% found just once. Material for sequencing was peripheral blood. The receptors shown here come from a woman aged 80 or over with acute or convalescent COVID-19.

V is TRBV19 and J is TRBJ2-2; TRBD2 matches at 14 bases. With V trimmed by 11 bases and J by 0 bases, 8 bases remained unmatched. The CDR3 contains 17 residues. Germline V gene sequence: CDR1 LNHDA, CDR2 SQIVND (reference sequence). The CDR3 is CACQETSGRANTGELFF. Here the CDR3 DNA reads TGTGCCTGCCAAGAGACTAGCGGGAGGGCGAACACCGGGGAGCTGTTTTTT.

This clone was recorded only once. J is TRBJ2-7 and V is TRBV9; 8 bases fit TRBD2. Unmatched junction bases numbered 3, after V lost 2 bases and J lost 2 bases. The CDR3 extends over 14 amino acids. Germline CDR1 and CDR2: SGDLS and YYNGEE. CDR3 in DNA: TGTGCCAGCAGCGTCGGACTAGCTGCCTACGAGCAGTACTTC. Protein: CASSVGLAAYEQYF.

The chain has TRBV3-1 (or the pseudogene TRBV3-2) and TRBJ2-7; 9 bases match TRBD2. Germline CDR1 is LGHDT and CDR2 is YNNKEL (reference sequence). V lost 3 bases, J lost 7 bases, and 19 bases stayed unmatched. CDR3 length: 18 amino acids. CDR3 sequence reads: CASSHGRGGGRAPREQYF. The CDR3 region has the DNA TGTGCCAGCAGCCACGGCCGAGGCGGCGGGAGGGCCCCTCGGGAGCAGTACTTC.

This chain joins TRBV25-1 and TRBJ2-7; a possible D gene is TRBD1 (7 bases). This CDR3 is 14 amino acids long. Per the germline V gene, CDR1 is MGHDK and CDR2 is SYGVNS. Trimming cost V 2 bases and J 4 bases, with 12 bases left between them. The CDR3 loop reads CASSEGQGGYEQYF. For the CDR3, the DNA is TGTGCCAGCAGTGAAGGGCAGGGGGGATACGAGCAGTACTTC.

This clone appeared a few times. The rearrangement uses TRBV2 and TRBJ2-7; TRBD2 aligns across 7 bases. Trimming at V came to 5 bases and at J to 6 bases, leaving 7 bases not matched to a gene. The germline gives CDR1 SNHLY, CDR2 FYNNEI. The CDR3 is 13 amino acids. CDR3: CASSRDYDFEQYF. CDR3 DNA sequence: TGTGCCAGCAGTAGGGACTACGACTTCGAGCAGTACTTC.